Presented here are 21 T cell receptor beta chains from one specimen sequenced in a study of T cells in Graves' hyperthyroidism and ophthalmopathy. TCR beta CDR3 regions were amplified from RNA transcripts. TCR CDR3 underwent first-round RT-PCR with the HTBI primer set. TCRdb used MiXCR to reprocess the multiplex PCR reads, holding one entry per CDR3 protein. The repertoire holds approximately 590,000 distinct CDR3 sequences, with 15% to 19% as singletons. The specimen sequenced was blood. The receptor set was obtained from a woman aged 25 to 45 with Graves' hyperthyroidism.

The chain couples TRBV13 to TRBJ2-1, with a possible D match to TRBD2 (5 bases). This CDR3 spans 15 amino acids. Germline CDR1 is PRHDT and CDR2 is FYEKMQ (reference sequence). Trimming cost V 2 bases and J 2 bases, with 10 bases left between them. CDR3 in amino acids: CASSLNERAYNEQFF. The CDR3 DNA reads TGTGCCAGCAGCTTAAACGAGAGGGCCTACAATGAGCAGTTCTTC.

This clonotype was seen only a few times. This CDR3 reads CSGLRADTQYF. CDR3 coding DNA: TGCAGTGGTCTTCGGGCAGATACGCAGTATTTT. The chain links TRBV20-1 to TRBJ2-3; D is unresolved. The V end lost 7 bases, the J end lost 4 bases, and 9 bases lay between the germline ends. The CDR3 has 11 residues. Germline V CDR1 and CDR2: DFQATT, SNEGSKA (reference sequence).

Note on this clonotype: A clone one base away is much larger, so this may be a read error. V is TRBV27 and J is TRBJ2-1; 10 positions match TRBD2. The CDR3 totals 18 residues. J lost 7 bases, V lost 6 bases, and 18 bases had no gene match. The germline V gene encodes CDR1 MNHEY and CDR2 SMNVEV (reference sequence). This chain's CDR3 is CASSPPGLTSGNFNEQFF. The CDR3 DNA reads as TGTGCCAGCAGCCCGCCAGGATTAACTAGCGGGAATTTTAATGAGCAGTTCTTC.

A remark on this clonotype: One end of the junction varies from germline; a read error may be responsible. V gene TRBV3-1 combines with J gene TRBJ2-3, with 7 nucleotides matching TRBD1. This CDR3 region has 13 residues. Germline V gene data show CDR1 as LGHDT and CDR2 as YNNKEL (reference sequence). CDR3 sequence reads: CAISPSGTDTRYF. As DNA, the CDR3 is TGTGCCATCAGTCCATCGGGGACAGATACGCGGTATTTT.

This clonotype has just a few counts. The chain combines TRBV6-4 with TRBJ2-1; tentative D call: TRBD1 (5 bases). Germline lookup yields CDR1 MRHNA and CDR2 SNTAGT. CDR3 length: 15 residues. The V and J ends lost 5 bases and 6 bases respectively, with 17 bases between them. The CDR3 nucleotides are TGTGCCAGCAGTCAAGATGGGGCCACGGGCAATGAGCAGTTCTTC. It codes for CASSQDGATGNEQFF.

The chain has TRBV20-1 and TRBJ2-7; D possibly uses TRBD1 or TRBD2 (5 bases each). CDR1 and CDR2 (germline): DFQATT, SNEGSKA (reference sequence). This CDR3 spans 17 amino acids. The V end was cut by 1 base, the J end by 0 bases, with 19 bases between. In nucleotides, the CDR3 is TGCAGTGCTAGAGTTTACACCGGGACCGCTAGCTCCTACGAGCAGTACTTC. Translation gives CSARVYTGTASSYEQYF.

This clonotype was observed many times. The chain links TRBV2 to TRBJ2-7; 9 bases align to TRBD2. Germline V gene lookup returns CDR1 SNHLY and CDR2 FYNNEI. J was trimmed by 4 bases and V by 5 bases; bases with no gene match: 9. CDR3 size: 15 residues. Written as DNA, the CDR3 is TGTGCCAGCAGTCCTATTAGCGGGAGTTTGTACGAGCAGTACTTC. Translating it yields CASSPISGSLYEQYF.

In this sample, this clonotype turned up a few times. The rearrangement links TRBV29-1 to TRBJ2-7; no definite D call. The CDR3 has 14 amino acids. Germline CDR1 is SQVTM and CDR2 is ANQGSEA. V dropped 6 bases and J dropped 0 bases, with 15 bases sitting between them. CDR3 coding DNA: TGCAGCGTCCTACCGCTGTTAAACTCCTACGAGCAGTACTTC. Translated: CSVLPLLNSYEQYF.

This clonotype occurred many times. The chain uses TRBV13 and TRBJ2-1; D possibly matches TRBD1 or TRBD2 (6 bases each). Trimming shortened V by 2 bases and J by 2 bases, and 10 bases separated the two germline ends. Germline CDR1 reads PRHDT; CDR2 reads FYEKMQ (reference sequence). This CDR3 has 15 amino acids. CDR3 sequence reads: CASSLPRGAYNEQFF. The CDR3 nucleotides are TGTGCCAGCAGCTTACCTAGGGGGGCCTACAATGAGCAGTTCTTC.

The rearrangement uses TRBV30 and TRBJ2-2; D is unresolved. From germline, CDR1 is GTSNPN and CDR2 SVGIG (reference sequence). Trimming pared 3 bases from V and 6 bases from J, leaving 11 bases between. The length of the CDR3 is 13 residues. The DNA for the CDR3 is TGTGCCTGGAGCGGTGCTGGGTCCGGGGAGCTGTTTTTT. Residues: CAWSGAGSGELFF.

The chain employs TRBV29-1 and TRBJ2-7; no clear D gene. Germline assignment: CDR1 SQVTM and CDR2 ANQGSEA. The V end lost 3 bases, the J end lost 6 bases, and 12 bases lay between the germline ends. CDR3 length: 12 residues. CDR3 sequence: CSVEGNTSEQYF. The CDR3 coding sequence is TGCAGCGTTGAGGGGAATACATCCGAGCAGTACTTC.

This clonotype has a count of ten or more. The chain uses TRBV27 and TRBJ1-2; 7 bases line up with TRBD1. V shed 5 bases and J 2 bases; nucleotides not matched to a gene: 11. The CDR3 runs 16 residues. Germline V gene sequence: CDR1 MNHEY, CDR2 SMNVEV (reference sequence). DNA of the CDR3: TGTGCCAGCAGTCCGTCCCCGACAGGGCGCAACTATGGCTACACCTTC. It codes for CASSPSPTGRNYGYTF.

This clonotype was observed a handful of times. The V call is TRBV7-2, the J call TRBJ2-5, with D unclear. Germline V gene sequence: CDR1 SGHTA, CDR2 FQGNSA. CDR3 length: 15 amino acids. With 1 base removed from V and 1 base from J, the gap between germline ends came to 10 bases. In nucleotides, the CDR3 is TGTGCCAGCAGCTTAGAGGACCCCCTCCAAGAGACCCAGTACTTC. As protein: CASSLEDPLQETQYF.

This clonotype was seen a few times. The V and J genes are TRBV29-1 and TRBJ2-3; D might be TRBD2 (5 bases). This CDR3 is 12 amino acids long. V lost 6 bases and J lost 5, with 12 bases in between. Germline V gene sequence: CDR1 SQVTM, CDR2 ANQGSEA. The DNA of the CDR3 is TGCAGCGTCTCGCGGGTCGAAGATACGCAGTATTTT. It specifies CSVSRVEDTQYF.

This clonotype was detected ten times or more. V is TRBV6-1 and J is TRBJ2-3; tentatively, D is TRBD2 (6 bases). Trimming took 5 bases from V and 2 from J, leaving 20 bases between them. The CDR3 length is 17 residues. Germline CDR1 and CDR2: MNHNS and SASEGT. The CDR3 bases are TGTGCCAGCAGTACCTCGGCGGGGTTATCTTACACAGATACGCAGTATTTT. Translation gives CASSTSAGLSYTDTQYF.

The J gene is TRBJ1-5, the V gene TRBV6-1; D not resolved. The CDR3 totals 14 residues. Germline CDR1 and CDR2: MNHNS and SASEGT. V shed 5 bases and J shed 4 bases, with 12 bases lying between them. DNA for the CDR3: TGTGCCAGCAGTTTCGGGGTAGGAAATCAGCCCCAGCATTTT. It translates to CASSFGVGNQPQHF.

The table lists this clonotype with many counts. V usage is TRBV20-1 and J usage is TRBJ2-7; D remains unclear. Germline V lookup: CDR1 DFQATT, CDR2 SNEGSKA (reference sequence). This CDR3 region has 14 residues. The V and J ends lost 0 bases and 3 bases respectively, with 12 bases between them. DNA of the CDR3: TGCAGTGCTAGAGATCCCCGACGGTACTACGAGCAGTACTTC. This sequence encodes CSARDPRRYYEQYF.

The chain employs TRBV3-1 and TRBJ2-1, with 11 bases lining up with TRBD2. V dropped 0 bases and J dropped 2; count of bases not matched to a gene: 0. Germline CDR1 LGHDT, CDR2 YNNKEL (reference sequence). The length of the CDR3 is 16 residues. CDR3 in DNA: TGTGCCAGCAGCCAAGAGGGACTAGCGGCCTACAATGAGCAGTTCTTC. Protein sequence: CASSQEGLAAYNEQFF.

This clonotype was seen only a few times. V gene TRBV5-1 combines with J gene TRBJ2-7; TRBD1 agrees at 9 bases. The trim removed 5 bases at V and 6 bases at J, leaving 9 bases unmatched. Germline CDR1 and CDR2: SGHRS and YFSETQ. The CDR3 is 14 amino acids. CDR3 DNA sequence: TGCGCCAGCAGTCGGGAACAGGGGGCTTCCGAGCAGTACTTC. Residues: CASSREQGASEQYF. The whole variable domain, remainder taken from reference TRBV5-1 and TRBJ2-7, is KAGVTQTPRYLIKTRGQQVTLSCSPISGHRSVSWYQQTPGQGLQFLFEYFSETQRNKGNFPGRFSGRQFSNSRSEMNVSTLELGDSALYLCASSREQGASEQYFGPGTRLTVT.

This clonotype was counted a single time. This rearrangement joins TRBV7-2 to TRBJ2-3, with TRBD2 matching 13 bases. Trimming removed 2 bases from V and 5 bases from J; junction bases left unmatched: 10. Germline CDR1 SGHTA, CDR2 FQGNSA. The CDR3 has 18 amino acids. DNA of the CDR3: TGTGCCAGCAGCTTAACCCTAGGACTAGCGGGAGCGGGAGATACGCAGTATTTT. Translation gives CASSLTLGLAGAGDTQYF.

The V gene is TRBV12-5, the J gene TRBJ2-4; D remains ambiguous. Trimming cost V 3 bases and J 2 bases, with 11 bases left between them. The CDR3 contains 15 residues. Germline V gives CDR1 LGHNT, CDR2 FRNRAP. The DNA for the CDR3 is TGTGCTAGTGGTTTAGGACGCGCCCCCAAAAACATTCAGTACTTC. Its translation is CASGLGRAPKNIQYF. Looking up the rest from reference TRBV12-5 and TRBJ2-4 gives the full variable domain: DARVTQTPRHKVTEMGQEVTMRCQPILGHNTVFWYRQTMMQGLELLAYFRNRAPLDDSGMPKDRFSAEMPDATLATLKIQPSEPRDSAVYFCASGLGRAPKNIQYFGAGTRLSVL.